One sample yielded the 17 T cell receptor beta chains listed below, sequenced in a study of T cells in Graves' hyperthyroidism and ophthalmopathy. Template material for amplifying TCR beta CDR3 regions consisted of RNA transcripts. First-round RT-PCR of the TCR CDR3 relied on the HTBI primer set. TCRdb reanalysed the multiplex PCR reads using MiXCR and keeps one entry per CDR3 protein. This sample has 500,000 or so distinct CDR3 sequences, with roughly 18% found just once. The sample taken for sequencing was blood. These receptors originate from a young woman with Graves' ophthalmopathy.

This clonotype was picked up many times. The chain has TRBV2 and TRBJ2-1, with TRBD1 matching 11 bases. The V gene's germline CDR1 is SNHLY and CDR2 FYNNEI. V trimming: 6 bases; J trimming: 3 bases; junction bases outside the gene matches: 4. The CDR3 sequence is 15 residues long. The CDR3 bases are TGTGCCAGCAGGGAGGACAGGGGGCACTACAATGAGCAGTTCTTC. As protein: CASREDRGHYNEQFF.

The chain has TRBV7-2 and TRBJ2-1; D not resolved. CDR3 length: 14 residues. V lost 1 base, J lost 12 bases, and 16 bases lay in between. Germline CDR1 reads SGHTA; CDR2 reads FQGNSA. Here the CDR3 DNA reads TGTGCCAGCAGCTTAGATGGGGTGGGCCAAGGGCAGTTCTTC. As protein: CASSLDGVGQGQFF.

This clonotype was counted a few times. The chain uses TRBV6-1 and TRBJ2-2, with 12 positions matching TRBD2. CDR1 is MNHNS and CDR2 is SASEGT in the germline V gene. Trimming cost V 5 bases and J 4 bases; bases outside gene matches: 2. This CDR3 comprises 15 residues. The CDR3 loop reads CASSSTSGSTGELFF. CDR3 nucleotide sequence: TGTGCCAGCAGTTCGACTAGCGGGAGCACCGGGGAGCTGTTTTTT.

The chain carries TRBV5-4 and TRBJ1-1; D gene ambiguous. Trimming took 4 bases from V and 1 from J, leaving 11 bases between them. Germline CDR1 SGHNT, CDR2 YYREEE (reference sequence). The CDR3 has 14 amino acids. CDR3 nucleotide sequence: TGTGCCAGCAGCCATGAAGCGGCGAACACTGAAGCTTTCTTT. Translated: CASSHEAANTEAFF.

This clonotype was seen a few times. The genes are TRBV4-2 and TRBJ2-1; TRBD2 matches 12 bases. The CDR3 is 17 amino acids. Per germline, CDR1 LGHNA and CDR2 YNFKEQ. Trimming removed 0 bases from V and 6 bases from J; junction bases left unmatched: 6. The CDR3, as DNA: TGTGCCAGCAGCCAAGATATCCTAGCGGGGGGGCTCAATGAGCAGTTCTTC. Residues: CASSQDILAGGLNEQFF.

A remark on this clonotype: A read error may produce the germline difference seen at one junction end. This sequence joins TRBV28 and TRBJ2-5, with 9 bases fitting TRBD2. CDR1 is MDHEN and CDR2 is SYDVKM in the germline V gene. This CDR3 has 16 amino acids. CDR3 residues: CASSLMAGGPRETQYF. The CDR3 DNA reads TGCGCCAGCAGTTTAATGGCGGGAGGGCCACGGGAGACCCAGTACTTC.

This clonotype was counted ten times or more. This chain's CDR3 is CASSLEGIGYGYTF. The CDR3 nucleotides read TGCGCCAGCAGCTTGGAGGGTATTGGCTATGGCTACACCTTC. This chain links TRBV5-1 with TRBJ1-2; no definite D call. V lost 0 bases to trimming and J lost 4 bases, with 10 bases between them. Germline V gene sequence: CDR1 SGHRS, CDR2 YFSETQ. The CDR3 sequence is 14 residues long.

This clonotype was counted at least ten times. The chain has TRBV6-1 and TRBJ2-2; D is perhaps TRBD2 (5 bases). Trimming stripped 6 bases from V and 5 bases from J, with 22 bases between. This CDR3 comprises 17 residues. Germline lookup yields CDR1 MNHNS and CDR2 SASEGT. CDR3: CASRLFAGASGTGELFF. The CDR3 coding sequence is TGTGCCAGCAGGCTGTTCGCGGGCGCTTCGGGGACCGGGGAGCTGTTTTTT.

This clonotype has at least ten counts. The chain combines TRBV2 with TRBJ2-3, with unresolved D. This CDR3 region has 12 residues. The V end was cut by 6 bases, the J end by 8 bases, with 12 bases between. Germline V CDR1 and CDR2: SNHLY, FYNNEI. In nucleotides, the CDR3 is TGTGCCAGCAGCCTAATGGACGTTACGCAGTATTTT. Translated, it gives CASSLMDVTQYF.

At least ten counts were recorded for this clonotype. This sequence joins TRBV12-3 or TRBV12-4 and TRBJ2-7; D gene unclear. This CDR3 region has 12 residues. The V end was cut by 5 bases, the J end by 4 bases, with 9 bases between. The CDR3 sequence is CASSGTHYEQYF. CDR3 bases: TGTGCCAGCAGTGGAACACATTACGAGCAGTACTTC.

V gene TRBV7-2 combines with J gene TRBJ2-3, with a possible D match to TRBD2 (6 bases). Germline lookup yields CDR1 SGHTA and CDR2 FQGNSA. Trimming pared 5 bases from V and 7 bases from J, leaving 19 bases between. The CDR3 runs 15 residues. The CDR3 is CASSEGGGIENTQYF. As DNA, the CDR3 is TGTGCCAGCAGCGAGGGCGGCGGGATCGAGAATACGCAGTATTTT.

The gene calls are TRBV5-5 and TRBJ1-5; no reliable D call. The ends were cut back, 2 bases at V and 2 bases at J, with 11 bases in the middle. Per germline, CDR1 SGHKS and CDR2 YYEKEE (reference sequence). The CDR3 is 15 amino acids. CDR3 in amino acids: CASSFSVGGNQPQHF. The DNA of the CDR3 is TGTGCCAGCAGCTTTTCGGTAGGTGGCAATCAGCCCCAGCATTTT.

The chain uses TRBV29-1 and TRBJ2-7, with 9 positions matching TRBD1. V lost 7 bases to trimming and J lost 6 bases; unmatched junction nucleotides: 4. Germline V gives CDR1 SQVTM, CDR2 ANQGSEA. The CDR3 consists of 11 residues. CDR3 region: CSADRGSEQYF. In nucleotides, the CDR3 is TGCAGCGCGGACAGGGGATCCGAGCAGTACTTC.

This clonotype has at least ten counts. The genes are TRBV7-9 and TRBJ2-7; 7 nucleotides match TRBD1. This CDR3 has 14 amino acids. CDR1 and CDR2 from the germline V gene are SEHNR and FQNEAQ (reference sequence). V lost 5 bases to trimming and J lost 3 bases; unmatched junction nucleotides: 7. CDR3 sequence: CASSPTRGFYEQYF. DNA of the CDR3: TGTGCCAGCAGCCCAACCAGGGGGTTCTACGAGCAGTACTTC.

CDR3 sequence: CASSPIDRAGYTF. As DNA, the CDR3 is TGTGCCAGCAGCCCTATCGACAGGGCCGGCTACACCTTC. The chain uses TRBV7-8 and TRBJ1-2; 7 bases fit TRBD1. After removal of 5 bases from V and 8 bases from J, the junction contained 8 bases not matched to a gene. This CDR3 is built from 13 residues. Germline values: CDR1 SGHVS, CDR2 FQNEAQ.

As for this clonotype: A much larger clone is a single base away; this may be a read error. The rearrangement uses TRBV7-6 and TRBJ1-6, with TRBD1 identical over 8 bases. This CDR3 is 14 amino acids long. The trim removed 5 bases at V and 6 bases at J, leaving 3 bases unmatched. Germline-derived CDR1 and CDR2 are SGHVS and FNYEAQ. DNA of the CDR3: TGTGCCAGCAGCCAGGACAGGGTTAATTCACCCCTCCACTTT. Translating gives CASSQDRVNSPLHF.

The table lists this clonotype with many counts. The rearrangement uses TRBV27 and TRBJ1-6; possible D gene TRBD1, 5 bases. Deletions cut 5 bases from V and 6 bases from J, with 11 bases between. The CDR3 runs 14 residues. Germline values: CDR1 MNHEY, CDR2 SMNVEV (reference sequence). The CDR3 protein is CASSQGRGNSPLHF. In DNA, the CDR3 is TGTGCCAGCAGTCAGGGACGGGGTAATTCACCCCTCCACTTT.